This entry describes one TCR beta chain. Its antigen is unknown. Negatively enriched CD4+ T cells were divided by CD45RA into naive and memory. This specimen comes from a study of shared clonotypes between healthy human individuals. Study as a whole: Each donor's CD8 memory used one plate, CD8 naive two, each CD4 subset three. Study-wide results and caveats: Non-shared clonotypes had lower generation probabilities than those shared by all four donors.

On sorted subsets, replicate PCRs used 200 ng DNA, or roughly 30,000 T cell genomes. Sequencing used immunoSEQ multiplex PCR; TCRdb keeps in-frame clones, though not all of them. The profile shows roughly 2.4 million clones, approximately 96% of them singletons. What was sequenced was naive CD4+ T cells sorted from blood. Documented subset: CD45RA+ positively selected. This receptor was obtained from a man aged 18 to 35 in good health.

In nucleotides, the CDR3 is TGTGCCAGCTCCGCTCCGGGACTCTACTCCTACGAGCAGTACTTC. Translated: CASSAPGLYSYEQYF. The V gene is TRBV27, the J gene TRBJ2-7; perhaps TRBD2 as D (6 bases). With 8 bases removed from V and 0 bases from J, the gap between germline ends came to 17 bases. Germline lookup yields CDR1 MNHEY and CDR2 SMNVEV (reference sequence). The CDR3 sequence is 15 residues long.